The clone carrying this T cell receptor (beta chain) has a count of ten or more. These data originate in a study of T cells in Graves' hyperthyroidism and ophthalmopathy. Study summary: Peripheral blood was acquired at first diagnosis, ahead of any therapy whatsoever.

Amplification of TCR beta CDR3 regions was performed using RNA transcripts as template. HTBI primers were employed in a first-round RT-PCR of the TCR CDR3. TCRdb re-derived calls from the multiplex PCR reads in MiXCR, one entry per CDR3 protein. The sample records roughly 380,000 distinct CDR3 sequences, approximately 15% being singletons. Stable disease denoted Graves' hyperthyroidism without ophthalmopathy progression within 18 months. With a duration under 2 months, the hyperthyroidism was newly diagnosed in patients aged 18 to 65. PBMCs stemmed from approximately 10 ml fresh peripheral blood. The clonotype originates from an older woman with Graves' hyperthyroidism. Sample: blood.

The CDR3 region has the DNA TGTGCCAGCAGTTACAGGGCGGGGTCAAATCAGCCCCAGCATTTT. It yields the protein CASSYRAGSNQPQHF. The chain is built from TRBV6-5 and TRBJ1-5; D gene unclear. The CDR3 consists of 15 residues. V gave up 2 bases and J gave up 4 bases, with 12 bases separating them. Germline assignment: CDR1 MNHEY and CDR2 SVGAGI.